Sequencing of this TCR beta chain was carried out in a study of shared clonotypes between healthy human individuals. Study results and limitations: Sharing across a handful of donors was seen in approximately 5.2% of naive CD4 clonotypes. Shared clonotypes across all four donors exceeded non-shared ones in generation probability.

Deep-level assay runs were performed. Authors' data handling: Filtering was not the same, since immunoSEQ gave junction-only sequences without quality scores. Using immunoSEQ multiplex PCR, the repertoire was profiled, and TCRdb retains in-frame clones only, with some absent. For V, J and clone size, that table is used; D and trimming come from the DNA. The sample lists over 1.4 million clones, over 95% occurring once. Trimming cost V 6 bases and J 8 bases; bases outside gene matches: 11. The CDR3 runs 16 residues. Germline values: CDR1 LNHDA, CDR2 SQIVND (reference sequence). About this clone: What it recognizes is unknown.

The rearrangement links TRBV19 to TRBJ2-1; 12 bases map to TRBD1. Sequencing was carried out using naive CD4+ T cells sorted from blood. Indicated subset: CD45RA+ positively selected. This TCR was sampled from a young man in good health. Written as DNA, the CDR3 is TGTGCCAGTAGGACGAAGGGACAGGGGGCGAGCTATGAGCAGTTCTTC. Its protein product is CASRTKGQGASYEQFF.